This T cell receptor (beta chain) was identified during a study of regulatory T cells in long-lasting Graves disease. Investigators prepared the TCR beta libraries by applying iRepertoire HTBI primers and Arm-PCR of CDR3 regions. TCRdb itself ran the multiplex PCR reads through MiXCR, one entry per CDR3 protein. The data contain about 620,000 distinct CDR3 sequences, 16% of them singletons. Time point described: newly diagnosed GD, antithyroid drugs for less than 3 months. RNA extracted from PBMCs served as the sequencing template. The CDR3 consists of 15 residues. Trimming shortened V by 5 bases and J by 6 bases, and 19 bases separated the two germline ends. Germline CDR1 reads SGHRS; CDR2 reads YFSETQ. This clonotype was counted ten times or more. The same data also contributed to another study, on T cells in Graves' hyperthyroidism and ophthalmopathy. From that paper: The majority of expanded thyroid clonotypes above 0.001 also appeared in blood.

This chain joins TRBV5-1 and TRBJ2-3, with D possibly being TRBD2 (5 bases). This TCR came from a woman aged 25 to 39 with Graves disease. This sample comprised peripheral blood mononuclear cells (PBMCs), obtained at new diagnosis, from a patient treated with antithyroid drugs. The CDR3 protein is CASRLNTGIVDTQYF. CDR3 nucleotides: TGCGCCAGCAGGCTAAATACGGGGATAGTGGATACGCAGTATTTT.